This paragraph reports one T cell receptor (beta chain). Its antigen is undetermined. This CDR3 is built from 13 residues. Trimming at V came to 6 bases and at J to 2 bases, leaving 3 bases not matched to a gene. The germline V gene encodes CDR1 MNHEY and CDR2 SMNVEV (reference sequence). This sample was included in a study of blood T cells in healthy people across ages. Using a J-beta primer mix together with a sample-barcoded 5' primer, a second PCR was run for roughly 7 to 11 cycles. With 12 random nucleotides, a template-switch adaptor tagged each individual cDNA molecule. MiXCR, run by TCRdb on the 5' RACE reads, gives a single entry per CDR3 protein. The sample yields around 940,000 distinct CDR3 sequences, roughly 51% seen once. Study conclusions and caveats: The CMV status of each donor remained undetermined, and this could have confounded shifts in expanded clonotypes. Per million T cells, TCR beta diversity dropped about linearly as age rose. Diversity figures based on one million T cells were deemed too low.

The receptor's source is a woman aged 55-69 years in good health. The rearrangement uses TRBV27 and TRBJ2-7, with 8 bases matching TRBD1. Source material: blood. The CDR3 DNA sequence: TGTGCCAGCAGGCGGACAGGGCCCTACGAGCAGTACTTC. It codes for CASRRTGPYEQYF.